This passage covers 22 T cell receptor beta chains from one sample sequenced in a study of blood T cell repertoires in COVID-19. Using immunoSEQ multiplex PCR, the repertoire was profiled, and TCRdb retains in-frame clones only, with some absent. The sample records about half a million clones, around 85% being singletons. The sequenced sample was peripheral blood. These receptors were obtained from a human donor in a cohort sampled during active COVID-19.

The rearrangement joins TRBV19 to TRBJ2-3, with D maybe TRBD2 (5 bases). The V and J ends lost 6 bases and 0 bases respectively, with 7 bases between them. Germline-derived CDR1 and CDR2 are LNHDA and SQIVND (reference sequence). CDR3 length equals 13 residues. The CDR3 region has the DNA TGTGCCAGTAGCGGGGTAAGCACAGATACGCAGTATTTT. It codes for CASSGVSTDTQYF. The full variable domain, rest sourced from reference TRBV19 and TRBJ2-3, is DGGITQSPKYLFRKEGQNVTLSCEQNLNHDAMYWYRQDPGQGLRLIYYSQIVNDFQKGDIAEGYSVSREKKESFPLTVTSAQKNPTAFYLCASSGVSTDTQYFGPGTRLTVL.

This chain joins TRBV6-6 and TRBJ2-3, with TRBD2 matching over 7 bases. V lost 8 bases, J lost 6 bases, and 11 bases stayed unmatched. CDR1 MNHNY and CDR2 SVGAGI come from the germline V gene (reference sequence). This CDR3 region has 14 residues. Here the CDR3 reads CASVASGARDTQYF. CDR3 nucleotide sequence: TGTGCCAGCGTCGCAAGCGGGGCTCGGGATACGCAGTATTTT.

The chain carries TRBV10-3 and TRBJ2-7; 8 bases fit TRBD1. The V and J ends lost 7 bases and 5 bases, in that order; junction bases with no gene match: 7. From germline, CDR1 is ENHRY and CDR2 SYGVKD. CDR3 size: 13 residues. The CDR3 region has the DNA TGTGCCATCACCCAGGGGGCTCGGAACGAGCAGTACTTC. Encoded protein: CAITQGARNEQYF.

This sequence joins TRBV3-1 (or the pseudogene TRBV3-2) and TRBJ1-5; 9 bases are a match to TRBD1. Germline V gene lookup returns CDR1 LGHDT and CDR2 YNNKEL (reference sequence). CDR3 length: 13 amino acids. V lost 8 bases to trimming and J lost 6 bases; unmatched junction nucleotides: 5. The CDR3 nucleotides read TGTGCCAGCGGCGGGACAGGGCTTCAGCCCCAGCATTTT. It is translated as CASGGTGLQPQHF.

The chain has TRBV27 and TRBJ2-7, with 7 nucleotides matching TRBD2. J gave up 5 bases and V 5 bases, and 15 bases lay outside the gene matches. The CDR3 extends over 16 amino acids. From germline, CDR1 is MNHEY and CDR2 SMNVEV (reference sequence). DNA of the CDR3: TGTGCCAGCAGTACGCCGGCGGCGGGAGATGGGAACGAGCAGTACTTC. Translating gives CASSTPAAGDGNEQYF.

The V call is TRBV4-3, the J call TRBJ2-4, with 8 bases that match TRBD1. The CDR3 consists of 14 residues. V shed 2 bases and J 7 bases; nucleotides not matched to a gene: 4. Germline assignment: CDR1 LGHNA and CDR2 YSLEER. CDR3 protein: CASSQSGGANIQYF. The CDR3 region has the DNA TGCGCCAGCAGCCAATCAGGGGGCGCGAACATTCAGTACTTC.

The gene calls are TRBV25-1 and TRBJ2-7; 8 bases are shared with TRBD2. Germline CDR1 is MGHDK and CDR2 is SYGVNS. With 3 bases clipped from V and 6 bases from J, the junction kept 4 bases outside the gene matches. This CDR3 comprises 13 residues. CDR3 residues: CASSEGTRSEQYF. The CDR3 DNA is TGTGCCAGCAGTGAGGGGACTAGATCCGAGCAGTACTTC.

The V gene is TRBV28, the J gene TRBJ1-1, with 8 bases aligning to TRBD1. Per germline, CDR1 MDHEN and CDR2 SYDVKM. The ends lost 5 bases at V and 1 base at J; junction bases unmatched: 9. The length of the CDR3 is 16 residues. CDR3 sequence: CASSHRQGKRNTEAFF. The CDR3 DNA reads as TGTGCCAGCAGTCACCGACAGGGGAAAAGGAACACTGAAGCTTTCTTT. The full variable domain, its missing parts supplied by reference TRBV28 and TRBJ1-1, is DVKVTQSSRYLVKRTGEKVFLECVQDMDHENMFWYRQDPGLGLRLIYFSYDVKMKEKGDIPEGYSVSREKKERFSLILESASTNQTSMYLCASSHRQGKRNTEAFFGQGTRLTVV.

The V gene is TRBV19, the J gene TRBJ2-7; TRBD1 agrees at 9 bases. Germline CDR1 and CDR2: LNHDA and SQIVND (reference sequence). This CDR3 spans 14 amino acids. J was trimmed by 6 bases and V by 4 bases; bases with no gene match: 7. This CDR3 is CASSTRDRAREQYF. The CDR3, as DNA: TGTGCCAGTAGTACTCGGGACAGGGCTCGCGAGCAGTACTTC.

The rearrangement uses TRBV24-1 and TRBJ2-2; D not certain. The V gene lost 4 bases and the J gene lost 0 bases, with 8 bases spanning the gap. Germline CDR1 reads KGHDR; CDR2 reads SFDVKD. The CDR3 totals 15 residues. The DNA for the CDR3 is TGTGCCACCAGTGAGACCACAGCGAACACCGGGGAGCTGTTTTTT. Amino acid sequence: CATSETTANTGELFF.

The rearrangement uses TRBV6-6 and TRBJ1-2, with 11 positions matching TRBD1. In germline, CDR1 is MNHNY, CDR2 SVGAGI (reference sequence). V shed 5 bases, J shed 6 bases, and the junction held 14 bases outside the gene matches. The CDR3 loop spans 17 amino acids. This CDR3 is CASSPLGVGTGGDGYTF. The CDR3 DNA sequence: TGTGCCAGCAGTCCCCTCGGGGTCGGGACAGGGGGAGATGGCTACACCTTC.

The chain carries TRBV29-1 and TRBJ2-5; TRBD2 might be the D (6 bases). The germline gives CDR1 SQVTM, CDR2 ANQGSEA. Trimming took 3 bases from V and 5 from J, leaving 10 bases between them. The CDR3 is 12 residues long. The CDR3 DNA sequence: TGCAGCGTTGAGCGGGGAAGGGAGACCCAGTACTTC. It codes for CSVERGRETQYF.

This clone was counted a single time. The rearrangement links TRBV4-1 to TRBJ1-4, with a weak D call TRBD1 (6 bases). In germline, CDR1 is MGHRA, CDR2 YSYEKL. This CDR3 region has 15 residues. The V end lost 4 bases, the J end lost 8 bases, and 17 bases lay between the germline ends. CDR3 protein: CASSPPTGGSEKLFF. The CDR3 DNA reads TGCGCCAGCAGCCCTCCTACGGGGGGCAGCGAAAAACTGTTTTTT.

This clone was seen a handful of times. The J gene is TRBJ1-5, the V gene TRBV27, with TRBD1 matching 7 bases. The length of the CDR3 is 15 residues. Germline assignment: CDR1 MNHEY and CDR2 SMNVEV (reference sequence). V gave up 6 bases and J gave up 0 bases; unmatched junction bases: 5. The CDR3 DNA follows: TGTGCCAGCAGGGGGGGACAGCTTAGCAATCAGCCCCAGCATTTT. This gives the protein CASRGGQLSNQPQHF.

The CDR3 coding sequence is TGCGCCAGCAGCCTTATTGACAGCTCCTACGAGCAGTACTTC. Its translation is CASSLIDSSYEQYF. This chain uses TRBV5-1 with TRBJ2-7, with a weak D call TRBD1 (5 bases). CDR1 is SGHRS, CDR2 YFSETQ, per germline. Trimming took 4 bases from V and 0 from J, leaving 11 bases between them. This CDR3 has 14 residues.

This chain joins TRBV19 and TRBJ2-1, with D maybe TRBD2 (6 bases). This CDR3 contains 14 residues. V lost 4 bases and J 6 bases, leaving 13 bases between the germline ends. The V gene's germline CDR1 is LNHDA and CDR2 SQIVND (reference sequence). The CDR3 nucleotides are TGTGCCAGTAGTACGGAGGGCCGGGGCAATGAGCAGTTCTTC. Its translation is CASSTEGRGNEQFF.

CDR3 in DNA: TGTGCCAGCAGCAGAACCGGGACAGGGAAGAATTCACCCCTCCACTTT. Amino acids: CASSRTGTGKNSPLHF. The V and J genes are TRBV7-2 and TRBJ1-6; 9 bases line up with TRBD1. Germline V CDR1 and CDR2: SGHTA, FQGNSA. The V gene end was trimmed by 5 bases and the J gene end by 7 bases; junction bases not matched to a gene: 9. The CDR3 length is 16 residues.

The V and J genes are TRBV5-4 and TRBJ2-3; 10 nucleotides agree with TRBD2. The CDR3 contains 16 residues. V shed 0 bases, J shed 3 bases, and the junction held 4 bases outside the gene matches. From germline, CDR1 is SGHNT and CDR2 YYREEE (reference sequence). This CDR3 is CASSLGLAGVTDTQYF. DNA for the CDR3: TGTGCCAGCAGCTTGGGCCTAGCGGGAGTAACAGATACGCAGTATTTT.

This clone came up a few times. CDR3 loop: CASSEVPRGHEKLFF. CDR3 sequence (DNA): TGTGCCAGCAGTGAGGTCCCAAGGGGGCATGAAAAACTGTTTTTT. The gene calls are TRBV2 and TRBJ1-4, with 7 bases that match TRBD1. This CDR3 is 15 amino acids long. The junction had 7 bases not matched to a gene; V was cut back by 3 bases and J by 6 bases. Germline assignment: CDR1 SNHLY and CDR2 FYNNEI.

This chain uses TRBV11-2 with TRBJ2-1; 14 bases are a match to TRBD2. V shed 3 bases and J 7 bases; nucleotides not matched to a gene: 2. The CDR3 loop spans 15 amino acids. Per the germline V gene, CDR1 is SGHAT and CDR2 is FQNNGV. The CDR3 nucleotides read TGTGCCAGCAGCTTCGGGACTAGCGGGGGTAATGAGCAGTTCTTC. This codes for CASSFGTSGGNEQFF.

J is TRBJ2-1 and V is TRBV30; TRBD2 might be the D (5 bases). The V gene lost 2 bases and the J gene lost 0 bases, with 8 bases spanning the gap. Germline CDR1 reads GTSNPN; CDR2 reads SVGIG (reference sequence). This CDR3 is built from 14 residues. CDR3 coding DNA: TGTGCCTGGAGTCCTAGCTACTCCTACAATGAGCAGTTCTTC. It translates to CAWSPSYSYNEQFF.

A single count supports this clone. The chain recombines TRBV3-1 (or the pseudogene TRBV3-2) with TRBJ1-1; a weak D match, TRBD1 (6 bases). The CDR3 contains 15 residues. The ends were cut back, 4 bases at V and 1 base at J, with 13 bases in the middle. Per the germline V gene, CDR1 is LGHDT and CDR2 is YNNKEL (reference sequence). The CDR3 DNA reads as TGTGCCAGCAGCCTAACAGGGTCCCAGAACACTGAAGCTTTCTTT. Its translation is CASSLTGSQNTEAFF.